This T cell receptor (beta chain) was documented in a study of blood T cell repertoires in COVID-19. Study at large: The origin of the acute and convalescent COVID-19 samples was the United States, Italy and Spain.

The protocol was immunoSEQ multiplex PCR, while the TCRdb copy is restricted to in-frame clones and leaves out a portion. The sample has tens of thousands of clones; 88% are singletons. The source is a human donor with active COVID-19. The donor label of this sample is uncertain. Sequenced sample: peripheral blood.

The CDR3 here is CASSSRLRNTDTQYF. DNA for the CDR3: TGTGCCAGCAGTTCCCGACTAAGAAACACAGATACGCAGTATTTT. The genes are TRBV27 and TRBJ2-3, with D possibly matching TRBD2 (5 bases). This CDR3 is 15 amino acids long. The V end lost 4 bases, the J end lost 2 bases, and 13 bases lay between the germline ends. Germline-derived CDR1 and CDR2 are MNHEY and SMNVEV (reference sequence).